This record looks at one TCR beta chain sequence and its context. In the original analysis: Estimation of nucleated cell counts was performed using reference gene primer amplification. The repertoire was sequenced with immunoSEQ multiplex PCR; TCRdb's copy has only in-frame clones and lacks some. V, J and clone size are those of that table, while D and trimming were read from the DNA. There are 40,000 or so clones in the sample; approximately 85% occur only once, and 9% to 10% lies in the top ten. This sample stems from a study of blood T cell repertoires in COVID-19. Study-wide background: Sites across the United States, Italy and Spain contributed samples from acute and convalescent COVID-19. The cDNA or gDNA used as material had been derived from T cells, B-cell-depleted T cells, or PBMCs.

Sequenced input: peripheral blood. The receptor's source is a human donor in a cohort sampled during active COVID-19.

CDR3: CASSAETSGGAHTQYF. CDR3 nucleotides: TGTGCCAGCAGCGCCGAGACTAGCGGGGGGGCACATACGCAGTATTTT. The gene calls are TRBV7-3 and TRBJ2-3; 14 nucleotides line up with TRBD2. Germline-derived CDR1 and CDR2 are SGHTA and FQGTGA. The CDR3 length is 16 residues. The J segment lost 7 bases and the V segment lost 5 bases, leaving 8 bases of the junction unmatched.